What follows is one TCR beta chain and its context. The antigen remains unidentified. Trimming pared 5 bases from V and 8 bases from J, leaving 22 bases between. The V gene's germline CDR1 is SGHAT and CDR2 FQNNGV. The CDR3 is 16 residues long. These data belong to a study of T-cell reconstitution after alpha-beta-depleted transplantation in children. Whole-study findings and limits: For some patients, TCRbeta diversity was high at day 60 because of recipient T cells and thymic progenitors that survived. Once a year had passed after transplant, T-cell counts and diversity came mostly from newly produced T cells. As was reported, about two months after transplant, alpha-beta T cells came from several hundred expanded graft clones.

This sample's TCRbeta library carried unique molecular identifier barcodes. TCRdb recomputed calls from the PCR reads with MiXCR, one row per CDR3 protein. The sample records about a million distinct CDR3 sequences, about 26% being singletons. The gene calls are TRBV11-2 and TRBJ2-1; tentative D call: TRBD1 (8 bases). The TCR was taken from a boy less than two years old who had a stem cell transplant for SCID, so the T cells may come from the graft donor. The material was PBMCs, mostly from graft donor cells, obtained 360 days after TCRalphabeta/CD19-depleted stem cell transplant. CDR3 amino acids: CASSPHYRGGLYEQFF. CDR3 in DNA: TGTGCCAGCAGCCCTCATTACAGGGGGGGTTTGTATGAGCAGTTCTTC.